This T cell receptor beta chain comes out of a study of blood T cell repertoires in COVID-19. Study overall: The United States, Italy and Spain supplied acute and convalescent COVID-19 samples. The analysed material was cDNA or gDNA that came from T cells, B-cell-depleted T cells, or PBMCs.

Authors' processing steps: How many nucleated cells were present was estimated from reference gene primer amplification. Sequencing used immunoSEQ multiplex PCR; TCRdb keeps in-frame clones, though not all of them. V and J calls plus clone size are reproduced from that table; the DNA served to infer D and trimming. Altogether about 220,000 clones are present, approximately 86% being singletons, with the ten largest covering 3.6%. In this sample, this clone turned up a few times. Germline values: CDR1 LNHNV, CDR2 YYDKDF (reference sequence). The CDR3 covers 16 residues. Trimming at V came to 4 bases and at J to 5 bases, leaving 11 bases not matched to a gene.

This clonotype was obtained from a woman older than 75 with acute or convalescent COVID-19. Source material: peripheral blood. The genes are TRBV15 and TRBJ2-3, with TRBD1 matching over 8 bases. This CDR3 is CATSIEKAGGLDTQYF. DNA for the CDR3: TGTGCCACCAGCATCGAAAAGGCAGGGGGCTTAGATACGCAGTATTTT.